Below are 30 T cell receptor beta chains sequenced from a single sample in a study of somatic mutations in cytotoxic T cells in rheumatoid arthritis. TCRdb's copy holds only in-frame clones and misses some; the assay was immunoSEQ multiplex PCR. Of more than 25,000 clones listed, nearly 75% were seen once; the top ten hold approximately 10%. Sequencing used CD8+ T cells sorted from blood. The origin of the receptors is a woman aged 18 to 35 in good health.

The gene calls are TRBV13 and TRBJ1-1; D is unclear. The CDR3 totals 11 residues. Germline CDR1 reads PRHDT; CDR2 reads FYEKMQ (reference sequence). The V end was cut by 3 bases, the J end by 4 bases, with 3 bases between. The CDR3 DNA sequence: TGTGCCAGCAGCTTCGGCACTGAAGCTTTCTTT. This gives the protein CASSFGTEAFF.

This rearrangement joins TRBV9 to TRBJ1-2; unclear D gene. This CDR3 comprises 11 residues. Between the trimmed V and J ends, which lost 4 bases and 2 bases, there was a span of 3 bases. Germline CDR1 SGDLS, CDR2 YYNGEE. CDR3 DNA: TGTGCCAGCAGCCTCAACTATGGCTACACCTTC. Protein product: CASSLNYGYTF.

The chain is built from TRBV18 and TRBJ2-1; no reliable D call. Germline V gene sequence: CDR1 KGHSH, CDR2 LQKENI. The CDR3 has 15 residues. V was pared by 4 bases and J by 3 bases, with 13 bases between. The CDR3 region is CASSRPGFGYNEQFF. The DNA for the CDR3 is TGTGCCAGCTCACGCCCTGGCTTCGGCTACAATGAGCAGTTCTTC.

This chain links TRBV13 with TRBJ2-1, with D hard to call. Germline loops: CDR1 PRHDT, CDR2 FYEKMQ (reference sequence). The CDR3 is 12 residues long. V lost 4 bases and J lost 9, with 10 bases in between. The CDR3 DNA is TGTGCCAGCAGCTCCCCTAAGGGTGAGCAGTTCTTC. It translates to CASSSPKGEQFF.

CDR3: CATSNGVEAFF. The CDR3 DNA reads as TGTGCCACCAGCAATGGAGTTGAAGCTTTCTTT. The chain recombines TRBV15 with TRBJ1-1; D gene uncertain. CDR3 length: 11 amino acids. Germline loops: CDR1 LNHNV, CDR2 YYDKDF (reference sequence). The V gene lost 4 bases and the J gene lost 7 bases, with 7 bases spanning the gap.

V gene TRBV9 combines with J gene TRBJ1-1, with D uncertain. Trimming left V 0 bases short and J 3 bases short, with 9 bases between. The CDR3 spans 14 residues. In germline, CDR1 is SGDLS, CDR2 YYNGEE. CDR3 region: CASSVGAADTEAFF. The DNA of the CDR3 is TGTGCCAGCAGCGTAGGGGCGGCGGACACTGAAGCTTTCTTT. The full variable domain, with the rest looked up from reference TRBV9 and TRBJ1-1, is DSGVTQTPKHLITATGQRVTLRCSPRSGDLSVYWYQQSLDQGLQFLIQYYNGEERAKGNILERFSAQQFPDLHSELNLSSLELGDSALYFCASSVGAADTEAFFGQGTRLTVV.

The count of this clone is one. The rearrangement uses TRBV11-2 and TRBJ2-5, with D maybe TRBD1 (5 bases). Germline V gene data show CDR1 as SGHAT and CDR2 as FQNNGV. The CDR3 spans 15 residues. Deletions cut 5 bases from V and 1 base from J, with 14 bases between. CDR3 DNA: TGTGCCAGCAGCCCTTCCGAGACAGCCCAAGAGACCCAGTACTTC. Amino acid sequence: CASSPSETAQETQYF.

The chain uses TRBV7-2 and TRBJ2-2, with TRBD1 matching 7 bases. CDR3 length: 18 amino acids. With 5 bases clipped from V and 0 bases from J, the junction kept 12 bases outside the gene matches. Germline V lookup: CDR1 SGHTA, CDR2 FQGNSA. For the CDR3, the DNA is TGTGCCAGCAGCCAACACCGGGACAGACCAACGAACACCGGGGAGCTGTTTTTT. It codes for CASSQHRDRPTNTGELFF. Based on the CDR3 plus reference TRBV7-2 and TRBJ2-2, the full variable domain is GAGVSQSPSNKVTEKGKDVELRCDPISGHTALYWYRQSLGQGLEFLIYFQGNSAPDKSGLPSDRFSAERTGGSVSTLTIQRTQQEDSAVYLCASSQHRDRPTNTGELFFGEGSRLTVL.

The rearrangement joins TRBV4-1 to TRBJ2-6; D unclear. With 4 bases removed from V and 4 bases from J, the gap between germline ends came to 2 bases. Germline loops: CDR1 MGHRA, CDR2 YSYEKL. The CDR3 sequence is 12 residues long. CDR3 sequence (DNA): TGCGCCAGCAGCCGCGGGGCCAACGTCCTGACTTTC. Translated: CASSRGANVLTF.

The V and J genes are TRBV13 and TRBJ1-1, with D tentatively TRBD1 (6 bases). CDR1 and CDR2 from the germline V gene are PRHDT and FYEKMQ (reference sequence). This CDR3 is 13 amino acids long. V was shortened by 4 bases and J by 5 bases, with 11 bases between the two germline ends. The DNA of the CDR3 is TGTGCCAGCAGCTACAGGGAAATGACTGAAGCTTTCTTT. It encodes CASSYREMTEAFF.

The chain has TRBV27 and TRBJ2-7; 14 positions match TRBD2. V shed 5 bases, J shed 4 bases, and the junction held 10 bases outside the gene matches. Germline V CDR1 and CDR2: MNHEY, SMNVEV (reference sequence). The CDR3 is 17 residues long. The DNA of the CDR3 is TGTGCCAGCAGTCCCTTGACTAGCGGGAGGGCCTGGTACGAGCAGTACTTC. It encodes CASSPLTSGRAWYEQYF.

The gene calls are TRBV7-2 and TRBJ2-7; 9 nucleotides line up with TRBD1. The J segment lost 4 bases and the V segment lost 1 base, leaving 5 bases of the junction unmatched. The CDR3 loop spans 15 amino acids. Germline lookup yields CDR1 SGHTA and CDR2 FQGNSA. DNA of the CDR3: TGTGCCAGCAGCTTAGTGGCCGGGACAGGGTACGAGCAGTACTTC. Translating gives CASSLVAGTGYEQYF.

The J gene is TRBJ1-5, the V gene TRBV7-9; D is perhaps TRBD1 (6 bases). This CDR3 has 14 residues. V shed 5 bases and J shed 1 base, with 9 bases lying between them. The germline gives CDR1 SEHNR, CDR2 FQNEAQ (reference sequence). The CDR3 loop reads CASSRTESNQPQHF. CDR3 nucleotides: TGTGCCAGCAGCCGGACAGAAAGCAATCAGCCCCAGCATTTT. The entire variable domain, with the rest obtained from reference TRBV7-9 and TRBJ1-5, is as follows: DTGVSQNPRHKITKRGQNVTFRCDPISEHNRLYWYRQTLGQGPEFLTYFQNEAQLEKSRLLSDRFSAERPKGSFSTLEIQRTEQGDSAMYLCASSRTESNQPQHFGDGTRLSIL.

This clone was found once. Written as DNA, the CDR3 is TGTGCCAGCAGCCAAACAGGGACAGGGTTTTCCGAGCAGTACTTC. This codes for CASSQTGTGFSEQYF. The J gene is TRBJ2-7, the V gene TRBV13; 9 bases are a match to TRBD1. The length of the CDR3 is 15 residues. V lost 5 bases, J lost 6 bases, and 11 bases stayed unmatched. Germline CDR1 and CDR2: PRHDT and FYEKMQ (reference sequence).

The rearrangement joins TRBV28 to TRBJ1-5; D is perhaps TRBD1 (5 bases). This CDR3 has 16 residues. The germline V gene has CDR1 MDHEN and CDR2 SYDVKM. V was clipped by 1 base and J by 1 base, with 11 bases between them. CDR3 in DNA: TGTGCCAGCAGTTTATACCAGGGAAGGAGCAATCAGCCCCAGCATTTT. Protein: CASSLYQGRSNQPQHF.

This clone was counted between two and nine times. At one of its ends the junction is not consistent with the germline gene, which may arise from a read error. The chain combines TRBV7-7 with TRBJ1-1; D is ambiguous. Germline-derived CDR1 and CDR2 are SSHAT and FNYEAQ (reference sequence). This CDR3 has 12 residues. The CDR3 bases are TGTGCTAGCAGCTTAAGGTGCACTGAAGCTTTCTTT. It specifies CASSLRCTEAFF.

The chain uses TRBV11-2 and TRBJ2-1, with D possibly TRBD2 on 5 matching bases. The V end lost 10 bases, the J end lost 12 bases, and 16 bases lay between the germline ends. Germline V gives CDR1 SGHAT, CDR2 FQNNGV. The CDR3 consists of 11 residues. In nucleotides, the CDR3 is TGTGCCACTCTCAGAGGGATTGGGCAGTTCTTC. Encoded protein: CATLRGIGQFF.

V gene TRBV6-5 combines with J gene TRBJ2-5; 8 bases are a match to TRBD1. The junction had 7 bases not matched to a gene; V was cut back by 5 bases and J by 5 bases. The germline V gene has CDR1 MNHEY and CDR2 SVGAGI. The CDR3 has 14 residues. DNA of the CDR3: TGTGCCAGCAGTCCAAGGACAGGGATTGAGACCCAGTACTTC. Its translation is CASSPRTGIETQYF.

This chain connects TRBV13 to TRBJ2-1; 9 positions match TRBD2. This CDR3 has 14 residues. Germline-derived CDR1 and CDR2 are PRHDT and FYEKMQ (reference sequence). Trimming at V came to 5 bases and at J to 9 bases, leaving 8 bases not matched to a gene. CDR3 protein: CASSPGTSFGEQFF. CDR3 DNA sequence: TGTGCCAGCAGCCCCGGGACTAGCTTCGGTGAGCAGTTCTTC.

The V gene is TRBV5-8, the J gene TRBJ1-5; TRBD1 might be the D (6 bases). This CDR3 has 15 amino acids. Trimming left V 0 bases short and J 0 bases short, with 7 bases between. Germline V gives CDR1 SGHTS, CDR2 YDEGEE. The CDR3 nucleotides are TGTGCCAGCAGCTTGGGGACAGCTAGCAATCAGCCCCAGCATTTT. Its translation is CASSLGTASNQPQHF.

The chain combines TRBV30 with TRBJ1-1; D is possibly TRBD1 (6 bases). Germline-derived CDR1 and CDR2 are GTSNPN and SVGIG (reference sequence). Trimming removed 3 bases at V and 1 base at J, with 15 bases between. CDR3 size: 15 residues. For the CDR3, the DNA is TGTGCCTGGAGGTGGGGGGGCGGACGGAACACTGAAGCTTTCTTT. Protein: CAWRWGGGRNTEAFF.

The rearrangement joins TRBV9 to TRBJ2-1, with 10 bases aligning to TRBD2. Germline values: CDR1 SGDLS, CDR2 YYNGEE. This CDR3 has 16 amino acids. The J segment lost 5 bases and the V segment lost 4 bases, leaving 9 bases of the junction unmatched. The DNA for the CDR3 is TGTGCCAGCAGCCCCCGGAGCGGGGGGGCCGACAATGAGCAGTTCTTC. This codes for CASSPRSGGADNEQFF.

This chain joins TRBV4-2 and TRBJ2-7; D is perhaps TRBD1 (6 bases). Germline loops: CDR1 LGHNA, CDR2 YNFKEQ. Trimming pared 0 bases from V and 9 bases from J, leaving 12 bases between. The CDR3 sequence is 13 residues long. This CDR3 is CASSQDYGTSQYF. The CDR3 DNA follows: TGTGCCAGCAGCCAAGATTACGGGACATCGCAGTACTTC.

The V and J genes are TRBV12-5 and TRBJ2-3; possibly TRBD2 for D (5 bases). Germline V lookup: CDR1 LGHNT, CDR2 FRNRAP. The V end lost 7 bases, the J end lost 1 base, and 15 bases lay between the germline ends. This CDR3 has 15 residues. DNA for the CDR3: TGTGCTAGTGCTCTTAGCGCCGGGGGCACAGATACGCAGTATTTT. This gives the protein CASALSAGGTDTQYF.

This sequence joins TRBV7-6 and TRBJ2-2; 7 bases are shared with TRBD2. The CDR3 covers 14 residues. V dropped 5 bases and J dropped 5; count of bases not matched to a gene: 5. Germline V gives CDR1 SGHVS, CDR2 FNYEAQ. CDR3 region: CASSPSGPTGELFF. CDR3 sequence (DNA): TGTGCCAGCAGCCCTAGCGGTCCTACCGGGGAGCTGTTTTTT.

The chain joins TRBV28 to TRBJ1-5; D is ambiguous. Germline V gene lookup returns CDR1 MDHEN and CDR2 SYDVKM. The CDR3 loop spans 14 amino acids. Trimming cost V 7 bases and J 0 bases, with 10 bases left between them. DNA of the CDR3: TGTGCCAGCATGAGGTTAGATAGCAATCAGCCCCAGCATTTT. The encoded protein is CASMRLDSNQPQHF.

This chain's CDR3 is CASSKEGDTDTQYF. CDR3 coding DNA: TGTGCCAGCAGTAAGGAGGGGGACACAGATACGCAGTATTTT. The chain combines TRBV9 with TRBJ2-3; D is tentatively TRBD1 or TRBD2 (6 bases each). The CDR3 has 14 residues. Germline CDR1 reads SGDLS; CDR2 reads YYNGEE. Trimming pared 5 bases from V and 2 bases from J, leaving 12 bases between. Drawing the rest from reference TRBV9 and TRBJ2-3, the complete variable domain is DSGVTQTPKHLITATGQRVTLRCSPRSGDLSVYWYQQSLDQGLQFLIQYYNGEERAKGNILERFSAQQFPDLHSELNLSSLELGDSALYFCASSKEGDTDTQYFGPGTRLTVL.

J is TRBJ2-2 and V is TRBV27; D remains ambiguous. The CDR3 covers 16 residues. The germline CDR1 and CDR2 sequences are MNHEY and SMNVEV (reference sequence). Trimming left V 6 bases short and J 3 bases short, with 17 bases between. CDR3 in amino acids: CASREWGFGDTGELFF. The CDR3 DNA is TGTGCCAGCAGGGAGTGGGGTTTTGGTGACACCGGGGAGCTGTTTTTT.

The genes are TRBV2 and TRBJ2-1; 11 positions match TRBD2. J lost 5 bases, V lost 6 bases, and 3 bases had no gene match. This CDR3 region has 14 residues. In germline, CDR1 is SNHLY, CDR2 FYNNEI. The CDR3 DNA follows: TGTGCCAGCAGGGGGACTAGCGGTGACAATGAGCAGTTCTTC. This gives the protein CASRGTSGDNEQFF.

The J gene is TRBJ2-3, the V gene TRBV5-1, with D unclear. The V end was cut by 9 bases, the J end by 0 bases, with 11 bases between. Per germline, CDR1 SGHRS and CDR2 YFSETQ. The CDR3 length is 13 residues. The CDR3 reads CATGETSTDTQYF. The CDR3 DNA reads TGCGCCACCGGAGAGACGAGCACAGATACGCAGTATTTT.